This note documents a single TCR beta chain sequence. The antigen is not known. The junction shows a germline mismatch at one end, possibly a read error. Beta-chain TCR CDR3 regions were amplified from RNA transcripts. HTBI-primed first-round RT-PCR preceded second-round multiplex PCR. In TCRdb, the multiplex PCR reads were re-called with MiXCR into one record per CDR3 protein. This repertoire shows about 700,000 distinct CDR3 sequences, approximately 40% found once; its top ten account for 40% to 45%. The source of the sample is a study of Graves' ophthalmopathy and Graves' hyperthyroidism. Overall study findings and caveats: Most expanded clonotypes in thyroid above 0.001 frequency also showed up in blood. The model forecast ophthalmopathy progression, reaching around 66% sensitivity and approximately 72% specificity.

Other autoimmune diseases, uncontrolled infections, pregnancy and lactation each led to patient exclusion. Diagnostic conclusions were grounded in clinical symptoms, serum thyroxine, TRAb, thyroid ultrasound and orbital computed tomography. The germline V gene encodes CDR1 SEHNR and CDR2 FQNEAQ (reference sequence). The CDR3 extends over 15 amino acids. V gene TRBV7-9 combines with J gene TRBJ2-5, with 7 bases matching TRBD1. Sequenced sample: peripheral blood. The origin of this receptor is an adult man with Graves' ophthalmopathy. This chain's CDR3 is CASSVRQGLRETQYF. The CDR3 nucleotides are TGCGCCAGCAGCGTCAGACAGGGTTTAAGGGAGACCCAGTACTTC.